Listed below are T cell receptor beta chains from one sample, sequenced in a study of blood T cell repertoires in COVID-19. The table came from immunoSEQ multiplex PCR; TCRdb's copy has only in-frame clones and leaves some out. The table lists about 300,000 clones, 90% to 95% of them singletons. Sequencing was performed on peripheral blood. These receptors all come from a woman between 25 and 40 years old with COVID-19, enrolled during active disease. Each CDR3 is given without its conserved first and last residue. The order of the fields is J gene, V gene, CDR3 protein.

>TRBJ2-4|TRBV30
AWSKKTGSNIQY
>TRBJ2-1|TRBV7-9
ASSFTESYNEQF
>TRBJ2-7|TRBV12-3/TRBV12-4
ASSRTGPYEQY
>TRBJ2-5|TRBV5-1
ASSLTGDTQETQY
>TRBJ1-3|TRBV19
ASSRRTLVSEAGNTIY
>TRBJ1-3|TRBV7-2
ASGWAGAGNTIY
>TRBJ1-2|TRBV28
ASNQERVGYGYT
>TRBJ2-1|TRBV21-1
ASKAPVRSGGYNEQF
>TRBJ2-5|TRBV5-1
ASSFTGLTYQETQY
>TRBJ2-3|TRBV29-1
SGGQGAVDTQY
>TRBJ1-3|TRBV5-1
ASSLGGLKSSGNTIY
>TRBJ1-1|TRBV9
ASSVVVGGGTEAF
>TRBJ2-2|TRBV19
ASLPTGVTGELF
>TRBJ2-7|TRBV10-3
AISDIGESYEQY
>TRBJ1-1|TRBV2
ASSQGMNTEAF
>TRBJ1-2|TRBV5-6
ASSLFDRSTYGYT
>TRBJ2-2|TRBV7-3
ASSLNPGQGLF
>TRBJ2-7|TRBV19
ASSAPGQESSYEQY
>TRBJ2-1|TRBV27
ASSQGLAGVPKF
>TRBJ1-6|TRBV19
ASSPRGLDYNSPLH
>TRBJ2-1|TRBV4-1
ASSQPQGLEESEQF
>TRBJ2-7|TRBV5-1
ASSLWDRGSDEQY
>TRBJ2-7|TRBV12-3/TRBV12-4
ASTGTSDYEQY
>TRBJ1-2|TRBV19
ASSPGQGIGGYT
>TRBJ2-3|TRBV18
ASSPRDSGLAGVVSDTQY
>TRBJ2-3|TRBV5-1
ASSRELGADTQY
>TRBJ1-5|TRBV28
ATPGTGGQPQH
>TRBJ2-3|TRBV12-3/TRBV12-4
ASSQLGDTQY
>TRBJ2-5|TRBV7-9
ASSLAGAETQY
>TRBJ2-7|TRBV12-3/TRBV12-4
ASSFAGIYEQY
>TRBJ2-3|TRBV19
ASSKGRGTTDTQY
>TRBJ1-2|TRBV5-1
ASSPLDSRDNYGYT
>TRBJ2-7|TRBV7-2
ASSRLAGVSYEQY
>TRBJ1-2|TRBV25-1
ARGTGPLSGYT
>TRBJ2-5|TRBV5-4
ASSLESGSRETQY
>TRBJ1-2|TRBV11-2
ASSQTSQGGYT
>TRBJ1-5|TRBV19
ASSIWRNQPQH
>TRBJ1-1|TRBV6-6
ASRGQGMNTEAF
>TRBJ2-3|TRBV28
ASSLNTGGQY
>TRBJ2-1|TRBV24-1
ATSDSASGVHNEQF
>TRBJ1-4|TRBV6-6
ASSSPEQGAGEKLF
>TRBJ1-2|TRBV7-9
ASNPTGTNYGYT
>TRBJ1-5|TRBV19
ASTPGTGGRNQPQH
>TRBJ2-7|TRBV13
ASSTRRDEQY
>TRBJ1-2|TRBV30
AWSGGQGQSYT
>TRBJ1-1|TRBV19
ASSLTEEAF